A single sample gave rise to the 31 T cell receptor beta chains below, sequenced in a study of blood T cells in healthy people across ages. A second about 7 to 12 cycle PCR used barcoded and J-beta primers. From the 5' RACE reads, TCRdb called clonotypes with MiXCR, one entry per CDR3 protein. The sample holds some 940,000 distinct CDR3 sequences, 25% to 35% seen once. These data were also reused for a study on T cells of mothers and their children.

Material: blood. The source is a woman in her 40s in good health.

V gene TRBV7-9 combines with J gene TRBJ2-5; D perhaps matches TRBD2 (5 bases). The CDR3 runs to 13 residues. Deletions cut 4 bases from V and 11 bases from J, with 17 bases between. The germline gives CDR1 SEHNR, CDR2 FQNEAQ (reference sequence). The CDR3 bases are TGTGCCAGCAGCTCCCCCCTGGCGAGGGAGCAGTACTTC. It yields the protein CASSSPLAREQYF.

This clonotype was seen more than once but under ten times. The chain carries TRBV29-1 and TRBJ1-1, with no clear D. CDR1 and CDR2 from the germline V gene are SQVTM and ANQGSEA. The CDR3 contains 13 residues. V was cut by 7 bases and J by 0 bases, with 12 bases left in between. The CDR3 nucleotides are TGCAGCGCCATCCAGGATTTGAACACTGAAGCTTTCTTT. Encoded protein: CSAIQDLNTEAFF.

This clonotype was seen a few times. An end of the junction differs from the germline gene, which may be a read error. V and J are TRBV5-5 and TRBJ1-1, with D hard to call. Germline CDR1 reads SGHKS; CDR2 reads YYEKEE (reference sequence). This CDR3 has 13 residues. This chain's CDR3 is CAGSLDLNTEAFF. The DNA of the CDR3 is TGTGCCGGCAGCCTAGACTTGAACACTGAAGCTTTCTTT.

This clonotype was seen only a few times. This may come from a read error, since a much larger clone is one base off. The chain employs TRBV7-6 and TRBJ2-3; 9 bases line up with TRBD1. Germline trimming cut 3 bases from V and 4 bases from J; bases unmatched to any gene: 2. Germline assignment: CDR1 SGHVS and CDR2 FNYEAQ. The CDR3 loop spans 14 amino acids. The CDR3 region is CASSLDRGSDTQYF. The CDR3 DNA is TGTGCCAGCAGCTTGGACAGGGGATCAGATACGCAGTATTTT.

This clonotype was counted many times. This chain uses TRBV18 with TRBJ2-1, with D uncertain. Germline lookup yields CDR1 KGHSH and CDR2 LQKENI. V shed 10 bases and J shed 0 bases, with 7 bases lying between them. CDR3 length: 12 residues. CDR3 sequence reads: CANKSSYNEQFF. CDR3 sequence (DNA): TGTGCCAACAAGAGCTCCTACAATGAGCAGTTCTTC.

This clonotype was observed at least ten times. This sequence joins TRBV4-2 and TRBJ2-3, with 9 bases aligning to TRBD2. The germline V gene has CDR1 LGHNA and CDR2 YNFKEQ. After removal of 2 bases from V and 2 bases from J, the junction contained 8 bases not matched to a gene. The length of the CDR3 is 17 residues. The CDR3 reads CASSQPISGGFTDTQYF. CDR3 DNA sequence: TGTGCCAGCAGCCAACCAATTAGCGGGGGCTTCACAGATACGCAGTATTTT.

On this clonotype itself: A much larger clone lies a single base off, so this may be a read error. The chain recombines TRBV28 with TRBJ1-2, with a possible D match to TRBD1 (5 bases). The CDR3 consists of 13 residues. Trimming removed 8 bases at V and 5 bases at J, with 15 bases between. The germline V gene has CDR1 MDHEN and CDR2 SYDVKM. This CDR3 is CASDNDSSYGYTF. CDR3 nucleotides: TGTGCCAGCGACAATGACAGCTCTTATGGCTACACCTTC.

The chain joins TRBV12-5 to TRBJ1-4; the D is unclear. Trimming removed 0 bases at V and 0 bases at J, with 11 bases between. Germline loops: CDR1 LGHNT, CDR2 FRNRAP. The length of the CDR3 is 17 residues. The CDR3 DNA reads TGTGCTAGTGGTTTGGTAACCCGACTTGCAACTAATGAAAAACTGTTTTTT. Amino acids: CASGLVTRLATNEKLFF.

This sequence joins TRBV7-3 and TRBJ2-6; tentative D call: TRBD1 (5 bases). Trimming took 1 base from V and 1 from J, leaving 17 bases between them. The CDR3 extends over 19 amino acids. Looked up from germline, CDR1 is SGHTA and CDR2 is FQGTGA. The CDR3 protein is CASSLKAVAGYSGANVLTF. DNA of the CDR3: TGTGCCAGCAGCTTAAAGGCGGTGGCAGGGTATTCTGGGGCCAACGTCCTGACTTTC.

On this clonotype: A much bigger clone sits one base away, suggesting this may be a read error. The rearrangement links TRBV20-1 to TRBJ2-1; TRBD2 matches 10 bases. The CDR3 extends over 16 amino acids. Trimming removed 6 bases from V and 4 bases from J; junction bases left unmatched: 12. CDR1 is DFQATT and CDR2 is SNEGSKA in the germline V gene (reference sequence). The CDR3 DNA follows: TGCAGTGCCCTGATACCAGCGGGGGGGAATTACAATGAGCAGTTCTTC. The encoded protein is CSALIPAGGNYNEQFF.

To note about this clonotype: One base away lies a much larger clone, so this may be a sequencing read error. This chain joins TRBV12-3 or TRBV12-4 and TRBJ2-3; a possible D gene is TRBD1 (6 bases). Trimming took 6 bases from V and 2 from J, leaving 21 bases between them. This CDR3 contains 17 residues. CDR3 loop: CASRGRSRGFHTDTQYF. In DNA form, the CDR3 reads TGTGCCAGCAGGGGACGATCAAGGGGGTTTCACACAGATACGCAGTATTTT.

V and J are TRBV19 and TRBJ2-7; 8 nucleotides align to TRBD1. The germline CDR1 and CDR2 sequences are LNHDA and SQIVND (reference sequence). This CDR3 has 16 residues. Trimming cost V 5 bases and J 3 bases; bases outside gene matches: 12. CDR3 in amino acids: CASSFRVGTGNYEQYF. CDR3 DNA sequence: TGTGCCAGTAGTTTTCGAGTCGGGACAGGTAACTACGAGCAGTACTTC. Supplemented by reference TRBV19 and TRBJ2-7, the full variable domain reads DGGITQSPKYLFRKEGQNVTLSCEQNLNHDAMYWYRQDPGQGLRLIYYSQIVNDFQKGDIAEGYSVSREKKESFPLTVTSAQKNPTAFYLCASSFRVGTGNYEQYFGPGTRLTVT.

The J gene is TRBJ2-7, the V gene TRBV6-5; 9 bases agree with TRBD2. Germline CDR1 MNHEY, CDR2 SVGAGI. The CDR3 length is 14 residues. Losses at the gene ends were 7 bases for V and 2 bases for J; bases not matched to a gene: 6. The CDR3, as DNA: TGTGCCAGCATCGGGGCTAGCGGGGCCTACGAGCAGTACTTC. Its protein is CASIGASGAYEQYF.

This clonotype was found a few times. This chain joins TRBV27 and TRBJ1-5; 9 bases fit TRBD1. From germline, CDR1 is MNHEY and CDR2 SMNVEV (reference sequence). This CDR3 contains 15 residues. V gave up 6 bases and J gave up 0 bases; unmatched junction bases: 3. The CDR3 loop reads CASSGQGHSNQPQHF. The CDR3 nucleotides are TGTGCCAGCAGCGGACAGGGGCATAGCAATCAGCCCCAGCATTTT.

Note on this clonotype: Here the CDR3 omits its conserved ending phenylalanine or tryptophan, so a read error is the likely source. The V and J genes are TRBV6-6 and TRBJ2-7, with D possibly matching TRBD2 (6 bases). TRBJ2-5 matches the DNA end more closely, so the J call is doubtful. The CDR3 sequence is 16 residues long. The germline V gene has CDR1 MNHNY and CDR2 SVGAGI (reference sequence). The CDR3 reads CASSLSGSRGQETQYC. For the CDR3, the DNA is TGTGCCAGCAGTCTTTCGGGGTCGCGGGGTCAAGAGACCCAGTACTGC.

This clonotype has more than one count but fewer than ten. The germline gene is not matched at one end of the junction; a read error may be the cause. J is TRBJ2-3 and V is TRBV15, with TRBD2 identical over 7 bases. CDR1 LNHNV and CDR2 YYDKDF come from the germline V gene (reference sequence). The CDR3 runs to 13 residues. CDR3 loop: CATSGTSADTRYF. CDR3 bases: TGTGCCACCAGCGGCACTAGCGCTGATACGCGGTATTTT. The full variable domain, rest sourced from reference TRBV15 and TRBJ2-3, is DAMVIQNPRYQVTQFGKPVTLSCSQTLNHNVMYWYQQKSSQAPKLLFHYYDKDFNNEADTPDNFQSRRPNTSFCFLDIRSPGLGDTAMYLCATSGTSADTRYFGPGTRLTVL.

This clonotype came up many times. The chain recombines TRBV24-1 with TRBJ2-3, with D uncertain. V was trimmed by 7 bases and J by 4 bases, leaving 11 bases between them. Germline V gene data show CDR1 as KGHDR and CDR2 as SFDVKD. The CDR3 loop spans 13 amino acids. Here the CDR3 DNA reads TGTGCCACCAGCACAGCTCATGCAGATACGCAGTATTTT. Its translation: CATSTAHADTQYF.

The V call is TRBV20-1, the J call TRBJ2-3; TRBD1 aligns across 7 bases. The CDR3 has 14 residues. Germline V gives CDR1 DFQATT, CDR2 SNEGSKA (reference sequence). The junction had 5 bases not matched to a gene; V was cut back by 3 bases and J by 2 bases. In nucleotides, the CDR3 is TGCAGTGCTAGTCCTGGACAGGCCACAGATACGCAGTATTTT. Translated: CSASPGQATDTQYF.

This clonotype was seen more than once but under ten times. Here the CDR3 reads CATSDAGQGDGYTF. The CDR3 nucleotides are TGTGCCACCAGTGATGCCGGACAGGGTGATGGCTACACCTTC. J is TRBJ1-2 and V is TRBV24-1; TRBD1 matches 8 bases. The CDR3 contains 14 residues. CDR1 KGHDR and CDR2 SFDVKD come from the germline V gene. After removal of 3 bases from V and 6 bases from J, the junction contained 5 bases not matched to a gene.

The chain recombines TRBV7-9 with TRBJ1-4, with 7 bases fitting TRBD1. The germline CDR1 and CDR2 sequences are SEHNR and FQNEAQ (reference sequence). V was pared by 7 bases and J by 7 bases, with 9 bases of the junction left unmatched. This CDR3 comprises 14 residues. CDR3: CASTSTGRGEKLFF. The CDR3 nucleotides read TGTGCCAGCACGTCGACAGGGAGGGGTGAAAAACTGTTTTTT. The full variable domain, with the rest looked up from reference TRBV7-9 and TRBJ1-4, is DTGVSQNPRHKITKRGQNVTFRCDPISEHNRLYWYRQTLGQGPEFLTYFQNEAQLEKSRLLSDRFSAERPKGSFSTLEIQRTEQGDSAMYLCASTSTGRGEKLFFGSGTQLSVL.

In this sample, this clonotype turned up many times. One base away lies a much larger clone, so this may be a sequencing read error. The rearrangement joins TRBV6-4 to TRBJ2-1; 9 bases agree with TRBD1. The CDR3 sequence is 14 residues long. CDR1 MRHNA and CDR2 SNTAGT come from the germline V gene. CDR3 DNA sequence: TGTGCCAGCAGGGACTCGACAGGGGGCAATGAGCAGTTCTTC. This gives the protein CASRDSTGGNEQFF.

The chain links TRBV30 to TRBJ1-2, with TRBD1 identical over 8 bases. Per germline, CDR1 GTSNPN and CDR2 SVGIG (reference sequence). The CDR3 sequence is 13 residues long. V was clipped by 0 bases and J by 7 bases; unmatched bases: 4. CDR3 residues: CAWSVLDRGGYTF. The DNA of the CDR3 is TGTGCCTGGAGTGTACTCGACAGGGGTGGCTACACCTTC.

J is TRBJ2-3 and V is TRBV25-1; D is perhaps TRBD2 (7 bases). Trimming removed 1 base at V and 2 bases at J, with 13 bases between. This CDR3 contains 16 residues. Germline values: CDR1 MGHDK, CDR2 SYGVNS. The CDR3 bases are TGTGCCAGCAGTGAATCGTGGGGGGGCACCACAGATACGCAGTATTTT. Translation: CASSESWGGTTDTQYF.

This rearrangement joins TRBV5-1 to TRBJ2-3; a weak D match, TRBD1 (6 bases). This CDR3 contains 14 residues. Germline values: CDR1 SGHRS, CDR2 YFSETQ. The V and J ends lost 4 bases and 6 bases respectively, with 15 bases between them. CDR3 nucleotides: TGCGCCAGCAGCGAGGGGGTCCTCCTCGATACGCAGTATTTT. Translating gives CASSEGVLLDTQYF.

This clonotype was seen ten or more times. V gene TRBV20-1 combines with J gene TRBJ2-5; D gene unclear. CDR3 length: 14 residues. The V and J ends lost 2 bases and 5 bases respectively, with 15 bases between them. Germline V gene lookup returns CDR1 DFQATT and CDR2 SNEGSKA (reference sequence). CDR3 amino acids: CSARRPQFGETQYF. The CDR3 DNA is TGCAGTGCTAGAAGGCCCCAGTTTGGGGAGACCCAGTACTTC.

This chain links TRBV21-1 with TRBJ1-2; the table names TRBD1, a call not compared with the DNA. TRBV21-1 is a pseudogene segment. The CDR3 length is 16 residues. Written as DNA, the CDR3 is TGTGCCAGCAGAGTTAGTGGGGACACTGAACCCTATGGCTACACCTTC. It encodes CASRVSGDTEPYGYTF.

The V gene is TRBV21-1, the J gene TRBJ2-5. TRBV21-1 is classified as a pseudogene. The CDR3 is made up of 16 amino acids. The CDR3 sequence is CASSKEATFKWETQYF. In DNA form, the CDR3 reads TGTGCCAGCAGCAAAGAGGCCACTTTCAAGTGGGAGACCCAGTACTTC.

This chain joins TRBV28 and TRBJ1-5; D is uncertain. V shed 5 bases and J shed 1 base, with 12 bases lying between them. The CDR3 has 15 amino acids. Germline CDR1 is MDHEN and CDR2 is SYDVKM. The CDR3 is CASSPYSRSNQPQHF. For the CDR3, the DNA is TGTGCCAGCAGTCCCTATTCTAGGAGCAATCAGCCCCAGCATTTT.

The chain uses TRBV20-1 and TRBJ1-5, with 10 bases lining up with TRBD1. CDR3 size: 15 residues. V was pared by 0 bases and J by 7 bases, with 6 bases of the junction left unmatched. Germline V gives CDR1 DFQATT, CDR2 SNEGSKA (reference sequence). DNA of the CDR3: TGCAGTGCTAGAGATATCGGGACAGGGGACCAGCCCCAGCATTTT. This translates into CSARDIGTGDQPQHF.

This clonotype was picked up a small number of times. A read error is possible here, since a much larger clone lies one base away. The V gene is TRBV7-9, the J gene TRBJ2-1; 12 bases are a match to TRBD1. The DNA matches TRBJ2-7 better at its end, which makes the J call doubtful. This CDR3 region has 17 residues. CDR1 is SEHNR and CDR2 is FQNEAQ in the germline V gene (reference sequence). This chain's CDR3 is CASSLPTGQGAYNEQYF. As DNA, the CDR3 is TGTGCCAGCAGCTTACCTACGGGACAGGGGGCGTACAATGAGCAGTACTTC.

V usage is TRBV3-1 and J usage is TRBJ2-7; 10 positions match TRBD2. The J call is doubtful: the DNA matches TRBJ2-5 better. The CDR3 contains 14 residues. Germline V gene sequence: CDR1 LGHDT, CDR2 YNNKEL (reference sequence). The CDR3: CASSLQRGGETQYF. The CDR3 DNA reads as TGTGCCAGCAGCCTGCAGCGGGGGGGAGAGACCCAGTACTTC.